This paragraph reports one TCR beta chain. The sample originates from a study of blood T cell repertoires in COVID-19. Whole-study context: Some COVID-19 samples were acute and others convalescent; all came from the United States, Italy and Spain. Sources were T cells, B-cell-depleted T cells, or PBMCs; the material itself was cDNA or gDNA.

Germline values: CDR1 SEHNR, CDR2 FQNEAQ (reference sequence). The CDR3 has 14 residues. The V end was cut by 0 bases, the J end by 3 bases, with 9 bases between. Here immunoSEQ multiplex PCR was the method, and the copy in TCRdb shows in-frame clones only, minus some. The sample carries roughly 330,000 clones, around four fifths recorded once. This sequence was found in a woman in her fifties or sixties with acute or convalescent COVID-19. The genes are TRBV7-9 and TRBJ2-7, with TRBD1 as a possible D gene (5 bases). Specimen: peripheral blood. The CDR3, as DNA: TGTGCCAGCAGCTTAGCGATTACAGGCTACGAGCAGTACTTC. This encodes CASSLAITGYEQYF.